The clone carrying this T cell receptor beta chain occurred a few times. The antigen remains undetermined. The data belong to a study of T cells in Graves' hyperthyroidism and ophthalmopathy. Study-wide points: Most thyroid clonotypes expanded above 0.001 appeared in blood too.

Each diagnosis was grounded in clinical symptoms, serum thyroxine and TRAb, thyroid ultrasound, and orbital computed tomography. TCR beta CDR3 regions were amplified from RNA. The TCR CDR3 first-round RT-PCR relied on the HTBI primer set. MiXCR was run by TCRdb on the multiplex PCR reads, yielding one entry per CDR3 protein. The data hold around 490,000 distinct CDR3 sequences, with 20% observed a single time. The CDR3 has 15 amino acids. Per germline, CDR1 SNHLY and CDR2 FYNNEI. V gave up 7 bases and J gave up 8 bases; unmatched junction bases: 9. The sequenced sample consisted of blood. The chain uses TRBV2 and TRBJ2-1, with 12 positions matching TRBD2. The origin of this receptor is a man in his forties with Graves' ophthalmopathy. In nucleotides, the CDR3 is TGTGCCAGCACCCTACTAGCGGGGGGCGGCGATGAGCAGTTCTTC. It specifies CASTLLAGGGDEQFF.